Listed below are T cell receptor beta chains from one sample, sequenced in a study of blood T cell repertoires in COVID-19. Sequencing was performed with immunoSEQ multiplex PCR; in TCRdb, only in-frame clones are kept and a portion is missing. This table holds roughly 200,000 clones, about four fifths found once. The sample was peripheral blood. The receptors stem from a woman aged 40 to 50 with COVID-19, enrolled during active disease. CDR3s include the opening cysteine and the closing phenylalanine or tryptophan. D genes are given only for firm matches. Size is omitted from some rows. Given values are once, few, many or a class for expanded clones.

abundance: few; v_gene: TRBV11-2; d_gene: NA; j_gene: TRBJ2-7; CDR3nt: TGTGCCAGCAGCTTAGATGGGCCAGGCTACGAGCAGTACTTC; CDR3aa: CASSLDGPGYEQYF
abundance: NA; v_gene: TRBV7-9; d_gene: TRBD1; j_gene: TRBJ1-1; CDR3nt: TGTGCCAGCAGCTGGGACAGTGGTCGAAGGACTGAAGCTTTCTTT; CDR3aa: CASSWDSGRRTEAFF
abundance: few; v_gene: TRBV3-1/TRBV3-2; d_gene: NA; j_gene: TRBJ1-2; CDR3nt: TGTGCCAGCAGCCAATCCGAGACAGATGGCTACACCTTC; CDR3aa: CASSQSETDGYTF
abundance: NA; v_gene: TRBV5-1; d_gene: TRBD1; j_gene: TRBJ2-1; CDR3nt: TGCGCCAGCAGCTTGTCGACAGGGCGGCCCTACAATGAGCAGTTCTTC; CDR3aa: CASSLSTGRPYNEQFF
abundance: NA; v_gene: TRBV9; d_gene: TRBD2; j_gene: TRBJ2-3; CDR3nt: TGTGCCAGCGGAAGTAGCGGGGGGGTTACAGATACGCAGTATTTT; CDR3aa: CASGSSGGVTDTQYF
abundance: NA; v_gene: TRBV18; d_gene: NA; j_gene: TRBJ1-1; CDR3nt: TGTGCCAGCTCACCAACAGGATTCTACCAAGCTTTCTTT; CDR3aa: CASSPTGFYQAFF
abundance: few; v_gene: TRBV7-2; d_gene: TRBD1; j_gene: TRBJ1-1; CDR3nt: TGTGCCAGCAGCTTTAACTCGGACAGGGCTGAAGCTTTCTTT; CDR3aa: CASSFNSDRAEAFF
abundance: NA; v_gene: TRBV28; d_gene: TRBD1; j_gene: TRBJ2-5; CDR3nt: TGTGCCAGCACCTCGTGGGGGACAGGGGACCAAGAGACCCAGTACTTC; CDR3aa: CASTSWGTGDQETQYF
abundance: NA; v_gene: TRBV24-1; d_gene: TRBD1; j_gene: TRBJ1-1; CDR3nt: TGTGCCACCAGTGATCCCGTGGGACAGGGGAACACTGAAGCTTTCTTT; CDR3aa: CATSDPVGQGNTEAFF
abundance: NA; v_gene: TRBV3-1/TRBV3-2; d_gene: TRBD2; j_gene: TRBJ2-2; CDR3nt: TGTGCCAGCAGTCAAGGAAGGACTAGCGGGTTCACCGGGGAGCTGTTTTTT; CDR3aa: CASSQGRTSGFTGELFF
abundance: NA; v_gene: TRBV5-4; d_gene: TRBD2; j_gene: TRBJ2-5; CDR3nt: TGTGCCAGCAGCTATGAACCGGGACTAGCGGGGCTTGGGGAGACCCAGTACTTC; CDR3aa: CASSYEPGLAGLGETQYF
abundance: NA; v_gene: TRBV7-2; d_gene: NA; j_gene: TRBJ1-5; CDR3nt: TGTGCCAGCAGCCCTCGACAGGTTTATAGCAATCAGCCCCAGCATTTT; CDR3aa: CASSPRQVYSNQPQHF
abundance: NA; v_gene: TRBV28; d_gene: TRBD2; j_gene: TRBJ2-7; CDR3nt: TGTGCCAGCAGTTTAGACCCCTATAGCGGGACCTACTACGAGCAGTACTTC; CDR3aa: CASSLDPYSGTYYEQYF
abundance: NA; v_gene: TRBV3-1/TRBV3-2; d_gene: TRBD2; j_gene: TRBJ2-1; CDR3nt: TGTGCCAGCAGCCCTCTAGCGGCTGAGCAGTTCTTC; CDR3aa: CASSPLAAEQFF
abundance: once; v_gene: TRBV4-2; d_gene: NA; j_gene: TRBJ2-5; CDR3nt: TGTGCCAGCAGCCTCTATATACAAGAGACCCAGTACTTC; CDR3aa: CASSLYIQETQYF
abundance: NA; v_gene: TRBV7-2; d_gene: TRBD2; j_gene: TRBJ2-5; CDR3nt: TGTGCCAGCAGCGCCTTCTGGGGGGGGCAAGAGACCCAGTACTTC; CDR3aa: CASSAFWGGQETQYF
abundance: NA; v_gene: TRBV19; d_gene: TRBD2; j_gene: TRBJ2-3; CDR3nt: TGTGCCAGTAGTATGGCTAGCGGGATCCTTAGCGGGGGCACAGATACGCAGTATTTT; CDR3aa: CASSMASGILSGGTDTQYF
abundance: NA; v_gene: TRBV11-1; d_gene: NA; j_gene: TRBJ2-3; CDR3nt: TGTGCCAGCAGCGCCTCTCGGGGGGCGGGAGATACGCAGTATTTT; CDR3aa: CASSASRGAGDTQYF
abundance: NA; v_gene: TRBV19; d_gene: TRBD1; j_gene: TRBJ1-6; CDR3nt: TGTGCCAGTAGTCCGGACAGGGAAACACCCCTCCACTTT; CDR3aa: CASSPDRETPLHF
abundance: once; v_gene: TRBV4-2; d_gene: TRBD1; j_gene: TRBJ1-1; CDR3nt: TGTGCCAGCAGCCAACCCAGACAGGGGGCCACTGAAGCTTTCTTT; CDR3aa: CASSQPRQGATEAFF
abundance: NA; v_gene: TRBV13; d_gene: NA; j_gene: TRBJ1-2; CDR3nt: TGTGCCAGCAGCTCGACAGTCAGCTATGGCTACACCTTC; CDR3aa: CASSSTVSYGYTF
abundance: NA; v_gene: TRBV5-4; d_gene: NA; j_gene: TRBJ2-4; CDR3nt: TGTGCCAGCAGCTTCGACTTGGGGCAAAACATTCAGTACTTC; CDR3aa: CASSFDLGQNIQYF
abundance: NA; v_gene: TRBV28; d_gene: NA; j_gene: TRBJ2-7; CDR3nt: TGTGCCAGCAGTCCCCCCTTGGAGTCCTACGAGCAGTACTTC; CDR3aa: CASSPPLESYEQYF
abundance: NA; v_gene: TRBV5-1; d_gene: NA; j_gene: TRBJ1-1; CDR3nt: TGCGCCAGCAGCTTTGGAACAGGGACCACTGAAGCTTTCTTT; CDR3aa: CASSFGTGTTEAFF
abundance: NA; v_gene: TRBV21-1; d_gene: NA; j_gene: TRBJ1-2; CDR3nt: TGTGCCAGCAGCAAGGCAGGGGAGAGGTGGTTCGGCTACACCTTC; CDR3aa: CASSKAGERWFGYTF
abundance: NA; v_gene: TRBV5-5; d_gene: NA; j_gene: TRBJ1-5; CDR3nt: TGTGCCAGCAGCTTGGCGGGGCAGGGGACGGAGCCCCAGCATTTT; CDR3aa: CASSLAGQGTEPQHF
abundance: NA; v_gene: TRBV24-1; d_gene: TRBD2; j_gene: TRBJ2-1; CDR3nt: TGTGCCTCTAGCGGGAGCGTTAGCAATGAGCAGTTCTTC; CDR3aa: CASSGSVSNEQFF
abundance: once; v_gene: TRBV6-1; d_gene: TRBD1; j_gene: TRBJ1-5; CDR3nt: TGTGCCAGCGGTGCTCGAGCGACAGGGCCCAATCAGCCCCAGCATTTT; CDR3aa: CASGARATGPNQPQHF